Listed below are T cell receptor beta chains from one sample, sequenced in a study of blood T cells in healthy people across ages. TCRdb re-derived calls from the 5' RACE reads in MiXCR, one entry per CDR3 protein. The sample consists of roughly 800,000 distinct CDR3 sequences, roughly 24% of them appearing once. This sample was shared with a second study, whose subject was T cells of mothers and their children.

The sample comprised blood. These receptors originate from a boy between 5 and 17 years old in good health. The CDR3 runs from the conserved cysteine through the conserved F or W. A D gene is named only where the DNA matches it firmly. The size entry is marked missing in some rows and otherwise reads once, few, many or a size class.

CDR3 length	V gene	D gene	clone size	J gene	CDR3 DNA	CDR3 protein
14	TRBV6-5	.	.	TRBJ2-7	TGTGCCAGCAGTTTTTCCGGACCTGGATACGAGCAGTACTTC	CASSFSGPGYEQYF
14	TRBV5-1	TRBD2	.	TRBJ2-5	TGCGCCAGCTCCACAGCGGGGGCACAAGAGACCCAGTACTTC	CASSTAGAQETQYF
12	TRBV29-1	.	many	TRBJ2-5	TGCAGCGCCAGGACTACCCAAGAGACCCAGTACTTC	CSARTTQETQYF
15	TRBV4-1	.	few	TRBJ1-6	TGCGCCAGCAGCCAAGACGAGGGGTGGGAGACACCCCTCCACTTT	CASSQDEGWETPLHF
15	TRBV9	TRBD1	.	TRBJ2-1	TGTGCCAGCAGCGTAGCCGGGACAGGGAGGGATGAGCAGTTCTTC	CASSVAGTGRDEQFF
15	TRBV7-2	.	.	TRBJ2-2	TGTGCCAGCAGCTTAAAAGTGGTCGACACCGGGGAGCTGTTTTTT	CASSLKVVDTGELFF
12	TRBV12-3/TRBV12-4	.	.	TRBJ1-1	TGTGCCAGCAGTTCCCTAGACGAAGAAGCTTTCTTT	CASSSLDEEAFF
15	TRBV7-3	.	.	TRBJ2-7	TGTGCCAGCAGCTTCCGGGGGCTTGGCTCCTACGAGCAGTACTTC	CASSFRGLGSYEQYF
16	TRBV4-2	.	.	TRBJ2-7	TGTGCCAGCAGCCAACAAACCAGGACGGATACCTACGAGCAGTACTTC	CASSQQTRTDTYEQYF
18	TRBV15	TRBD2	.	TRBJ2-1	TGTGCCACCAGCAGAGACCTAATACTAGCGGGGGGGAGAAATGAGCAGTTCTTC	CATSRDLILAGGRNEQFF
16	TRBV7-2	TRBD1	.	TRBJ2-7	TGTGCCAGCAGCCCGGACAGGGGGCCGTTTGGCGACGAGCAGTACTTC	CASSPDRGPFGDEQYF
16	TRBV12-3/TRBV12-4	.	few	TRBJ2-5	TGTGCCAGCAGTTTATTCCCCCAGGTGGTCCAAGAGACCCAGTACTTC	CASSLFPQVVQETQYF
14	TRBV13	.	.	TRBJ1-6	TGTGCCAGCAGCTTAGAGAGAAGGGTGTCACCCCTCCACTTT	CASSLERRVSPLHF
15	TRBV10-3	.	.	TRBJ2-4	TGTGCCATCAGTGAACCGCCACCAGCCAAAAACATTCAGTACTTC	CAISEPPPAKNIQYF
15	TRBV5-5	.	.	TRBJ2-5	TGTGCCAGCAGCTTTGGGAGGCCAGGGACGGAGACCCAGTACTTC	CASSFGRPGTETQYF
16	TRBV4-1	.	few	TRBJ1-3	TGCGCCAGCAGCCAAGAAAGGGTGTCCTCTGGAAACACCATATATTTT	CASSQERVSSGNTIYF
15	TRBV7-2	.	few	TRBJ1-1	TGTGCCAGCAGCTCTATGACAGGCCAGAACACTGAAGCTTTCTTT	CASSSMTGQNTEAFF
16	TRBV4-1	.	.	TRBJ1-4	TGCGCCAGCAGCCAAGATAGCACCCGAGGGTATGAAAAACTGTTTTTT	CASSQDSTRGYEKLFF
14	TRBV6-5	.	.	TRBJ2-5	TGTGCCAGCAGTTCCACGAATACCCAAGAGACCCAGTACTTC	CASSSTNTQETQYF
16	TRBV9	.	.	TRBJ1-1	TGTGCCAGCAGCTCCGAATCCGGGACGGTGAACACTGAAGCTTTCTTT	CASSSESGTVNTEAFF
13	TRBV28	.	.	TRBJ1-6	TGTGCCACCATGGACAGTAATAATTCACCCCTCCACTTT	CATMDSNNSPLHF
16	TRBV10-2	.	.	TRBJ1-3	TGCGCCAGCAGCAGACAGGATGTAAACTCTAGAAACACCATATATTTT	CASSRQDVNSRNTIYF
16	TRBV4-1	.	few	TRBJ2-2	TGCGCCAGCAGCCACCGGGACGGGCGATATACCGGGGAGCTGTTTTTT	CASSHRDGRYTGELFF
13	TRBV20-1	.	few	TRBJ2-7	TGCAGTGCTAGGGCGGACGGTACCTACGAGCAGTACTTC	CSARADGTYEQYF
15	TRBV20-1	.	.	TRBJ2-2	TGCAGTGTGGCGAGACAGGCCCCGAACACCGGGGAGCTGTTTTTT	CSVARQAPNTGELFF
15	TRBV7-2	.	.	TRBJ2-5	TGTGCCAGCAGCTTAGGAGGACGCCCTCAAGAGCCCCAGTACTTC	CASSLGGRPQEPQYF
15	TRBV7-6	.	few	TRBJ1-1	TGTGCCAGCAGCCCCGGGGCTGCTTTAGGAACTGAAGCTTTCTTT	CASSPGAALGTEAFF
15	TRBV25-1	.	once	TRBJ2-7	TGTGCCAGCAGTGAACGGGCGGGCTCCTCCTACGAGCAGTACTTC	CASSERAGSSYEQYF
15	TRBV6-5	.	few	TRBJ1-5	TGTGCCAGCAGTCCAATGATAGGGGGCAATCAGCCCCAGCATTTT	CASSPMIGGNQPQHF
13	TRBV7-9	.	.	TRBJ2-5	TGTGCCAGCACCGTCGCGGGGCAAGAGACCCAGTACTTC	CASTVAGQETQYF
15	TRBV10-3	TRBD2	.	TRBJ2-7	TGTGCCATCAGTGAAGGCGGGGGGGCCTCCTACGAGCAGTACTTC	CAISEGGGASYEQYF
14	TRBV7-9	.	.	TRBJ1-2	TGTGCCAGCAGCTTTAAGTGGGGAAACTATGGCTACACCTTC	CASSFKWGNYGYTF
20	TRBV20-1	TRBD2	few	TRBJ2-1	TGCAGTGCTAGGAACGTAATAGGGACTAGCGGGAAGAGCTCCTACAATGAGCAGTTCTTC	CSARNVIGTSGKSSYNEQFF
15	TRBV20-1	.	.	TRBJ2-3	TGCAGTGCTAGAGATCCCACGGGAGGCACAGATACGCAGTATTTT	CSARDPTGGTDTQYF
18	TRBV7-6	.	.	TRBJ2-7	TGTGCCAGCAGCTTAGAGGTCGCCCGGGACACCGGCGCCTACGAGCAGTACTTC	CASSLEVARDTGAYEQYF
18	TRBV3-1	TRBD2	.	TRBJ2-5	TGTGCCAGCAGCCAAGATCCCGGACTAGCGGCTTTCCAAGAGACCCAGTACTTC	CASSQDPGLAAFQETQYF
13	TRBV30	.	.	TRBJ1-5	TGTGCCTGGAGTGTTGATGGGAATCAGCCCCAGCATTTT	CAWSVDGNQPQHF